Following are 26 T cell receptor beta chains from one sample sequenced in a study of blood T cell repertoires in COVID-19. Assay used: immunoSEQ multiplex PCR; TCRdb lists only in-frame clones, some missing. The sample carries around 200,000 clones, around 84% recorded once. Specimen: peripheral blood. All receptors come from a woman aged 80 or over with active or convalescent COVID-19.

V usage is TRBV4-1 and J usage is TRBJ2-5; maybe TRBD2 (6 bases). The CDR3 totals 15 residues. V was cut by 0 bases and J by 5 bases, with 13 bases left in between. Germline-derived CDR1 and CDR2 are MGHRA and YSYEKL. The chain's CDR3 is CASSQDNGGRETQYF. CDR3 nucleotides: TGCGCCAGCAGCCAAGATAACGGGGGAAGGGAGACCCAGTACTTC.

The chain is built from TRBV15 and TRBJ2-3; TRBD2 matches 7 bases. J gave up 1 base and V 0 bases, and 1 base lay outside the gene matches. CDR1 and CDR2 from the germline V gene are LNHNV and YYDKDF (reference sequence). CDR3 length: 15 residues. CDR3 protein: CATSRDAGGTDTQYF. The CDR3 DNA reads TGTGCCACCAGCAGAGATGCGGGAGGCACAGATACGCAGTATTTT.

This chain links TRBV5-1 with TRBJ1-3, with 7 bases lining up with TRBD1. V lost 4 bases, J lost 2 bases, and 3 bases stayed unmatched. CDR3 length: 14 residues. Germline V lookup: CDR1 SGHRS, CDR2 YFSETQ. CDR3 coding DNA: TGCGCCAGCAGCCCACAGGGGACTGGAAACACCATATATTTT. It encodes CASSPQGTGNTIYF.

The chain joins TRBV30 to TRBJ1-3, with TRBD1 as a possible D gene (5 bases). The length of the CDR3 is 16 residues. Germline lookup yields CDR1 GTSNPN and CDR2 SVGIG (reference sequence). The ends were cut back, 3 bases at V and 5 bases at J, with 20 bases in the middle. CDR3 in amino acids: CAWSSGRLGGRNTIYF. CDR3 nucleotide sequence: TGTGCCTGGAGCTCCGGCCGGTTGGGGGGAAGAAACACCATATATTTT.

This chain connects TRBV5-6 to TRBJ2-1; D uncertain. This CDR3 is 15 amino acids long. CDR1 and CDR2 from the germline V gene are SGHDT and YYEEEE. Trimming took off 4 bases at V and 7 bases at J, with 18 bases between the two ends. In nucleotides, the CDR3 is TGTGCCAGCAGCCTAGGCTGGCTAGTCGAGAATGAGCAGTTCTTC. Protein sequence: CASSLGWLVENEQFF. The full variable domain, in which reference TRBV5-6 and TRBJ2-1 provide the parts outside the CDR3, is DAGVTQSPTHLIKTRGQQVTLRCSPKSGHDTVSWYQQALGQGPQFIFQYYEEEERQRGNFPDRFSGHQFPNYSSELNVNALLLGDSALYLCASSLGWLVENEQFFGPGTRLTVL.

This chain joins TRBV5-8 and TRBJ2-3; TRBD2 matches at 9 bases. The CDR3 contains 16 residues. CDR1 SGHTS and CDR2 YDEGEE come from the germline V gene. V shed 0 bases and J 5 bases; nucleotides not matched to a gene: 7. The CDR3 is CASSLGDLAGQDTQYF. The CDR3 DNA follows: TGTGCCAGCAGCTTGGGTGACCTAGCGGGACAAGATACGCAGTATTTT.

J is TRBJ2-1 and V is TRBV6-5; 9 nucleotides agree with TRBD1. Germline lookup yields CDR1 MNHEY and CDR2 SVGAGI. The V and J ends lost 11 bases and 3 bases, in that order; junction bases with no gene match: 2. This CDR3 is built from 12 residues. CDR3 in amino acids: CASGQGYNEQFF. The DNA of the CDR3 is TGTGCCTCGGGACAGGGCTACAATGAGCAGTTCTTC.

The rearrangement links TRBV5-5 to TRBJ1-3; no firm D call. Trimming removed 4 bases from V and 3 bases from J, with 17 bases in between. From germline, CDR1 is SGHKS and CDR2 YYEKEE (reference sequence). This CDR3 contains 16 residues. In nucleotides, the CDR3 is TGTGCCAGCAGCCCCCGACACCCTGGCGTTGGAAACACCATATATTTT. Its protein is CASSPRHPGVGNTIYF.

The chain uses TRBV12-3 or TRBV12-4 and TRBJ2-1; D is ambiguous. The ends were cut back, 2 bases at V and 8 bases at J, with 7 bases in the middle. The length of the CDR3 is 12 residues. Written as DNA, the CDR3 is TGTGCCAGCAGTTTACGGGTGGATGAGCAGTTCTTC. Residues: CASSLRVDEQFF.

The chain links TRBV7-2 to TRBJ2-3, with 12 bases matching TRBD2. V dropped 3 bases and J dropped 6; count of bases not matched to a gene: 4. This CDR3 contains 15 residues. The V gene's germline CDR1 is SGHTA and CDR2 FQGNSA. The CDR3 region is CASSFTSGGTDTQYF. As DNA, the CDR3 is TGTGCCAGCAGCTTTACTAGCGGGGGGACCGATACGCAGTATTTT.

This sequence joins TRBV5-1 and TRBJ2-3; the match to TRBD2 covers 11 bases. V was clipped by 0 bases and J by 3 bases; unmatched bases: 6. This CDR3 has 17 amino acids. The germline V gene has CDR1 SGHRS and CDR2 YFSETQ. CDR3 sequence (DNA): TGCGCCAGCAGCTTGGGCCTAGCGGGGGGCAGAACAGATACGCAGTATTTT. Its protein is CASSLGLAGGRTDTQYF. The complete variable domain, with remaining parts taken from reference TRBV5-1 and TRBJ2-3, reads KAGVTQTPRYLIKTRGQQVTLSCSPISGHRSVSWYQQTPGQGLQFLFEYFSETQRNKGNFPGRFSGRQFSNSRSEMNVSTLELGDSALYLCASSLGLAGGRTDTQYFGPGTRLTVL.

The chain uses TRBV14 and TRBJ2-1, with 10 positions matching TRBD2. CDR1 SGHDN and CDR2 FVKESK come from the germline V gene. CDR3 size: 17 residues. V lost 2 bases to trimming and J lost 0 bases; unmatched junction nucleotides: 4. This CDR3 is CASSQWASGSSYNEQFF. The CDR3 region has the DNA TGTGCCAGCAGCCAATGGGCTAGCGGGAGCTCCTACAATGAGCAGTTCTTC.

V usage is TRBV5-4 and J usage is TRBJ2-4; perhaps D is TRBD1 or TRBD2 (6 bases each). Trimming shortened V by 4 bases and J by 5 bases, and 10 bases separated the two germline ends. The CDR3 covers 13 residues. Germline values: CDR1 SGHNT, CDR2 YYREEE (reference sequence). CDR3 sequence reads: CASSLGGQNIQYF. The CDR3 DNA sequence: TGTGCCAGCAGCCTGGGGGGCCAAAACATTCAGTACTTC.

The chain is built from TRBV6-6 and TRBJ2-1, with D possibly being TRBD2 (5 bases). This CDR3 has 16 amino acids. Germline values: CDR1 MNHNY, CDR2 SVGAGI (reference sequence). V was shortened by 4 bases and J by 6 bases, with 19 bases between the two germline ends. CDR3: CASSSTGRSSANEQFF. As DNA, the CDR3 is TGTGCCAGCAGTTCCACGGGTAGAAGTAGCGCCAATGAGCAGTTCTTC.

The gene calls are TRBV2 and TRBJ1-4; 10 nucleotides align to TRBD1. Germline lookup yields CDR1 SNHLY and CDR2 FYNNEI. The CDR3 covers 17 residues. The V gene end was trimmed by 2 bases and the J gene end by 6 bases; junction bases not matched to a gene: 9. This CDR3 is CASSEWGQGYSDEKLFF. The CDR3 bases are TGTGCCAGCAGTGAATGGGGACAGGGGTATTCGGATGAAAAACTGTTTTTT.

The V and J genes are TRBV7-3 and TRBJ1-1, with 7 bases aligning to TRBD1. After removal of 6 bases from V and 4 bases from J, the junction contained 5 bases not matched to a gene. Germline assignment: CDR1 SGHTA and CDR2 FQGTGA. The CDR3 spans 13 residues. This CDR3 reads CASRRTGVTEAFF. CDR3 nucleotide sequence: TGTGCCAGCAGGCGTACAGGGGTCACTGAAGCTTTCTTT.

This chain uses TRBV9 with TRBJ2-7; possible D gene TRBD2, 6 bases. The CDR3 length is 14 residues. Germline loops: CDR1 SGDLS, CDR2 YYNGEE. With 0 bases removed from V and 6 bases from J, the gap between germline ends came to 13 bases. Here the CDR3 DNA reads TGTGCCAGCAGCGTAGGGGGACTTCTCGCCGAGCAGTACTTC. Translation gives CASSVGGLLAEQYF.

The J gene is TRBJ2-1, the V gene TRBV15, with 13 positions matching TRBD2. The CDR3 is made up of 15 amino acids. Germline V gene sequence: CDR1 LNHNV, CDR2 YYDKDF (reference sequence). Trimming removed 8 bases from V and 4 bases from J; junction bases left unmatched: 5. The CDR3 nucleotides read TGTGCCACCGAAGAGACTAGCGGGGGGTACAATGAGCAGTTCTTC. This codes for CATEETSGGYNEQFF.

This chain links TRBV7-3 with TRBJ1-6; D unresolved. The CDR3 spans 13 residues. V was clipped by 1 base and J by 8 bases, with 6 bases between them. The germline V gene encodes CDR1 SGHTA and CDR2 FQGTGA. The CDR3 region is CASSLNEDSPLHF. The CDR3 bases are TGTGCCAGCAGCTTAAACGAGGATTCACCCCTCCACTTT.

This rearrangement joins TRBV19 to TRBJ2-7, with D unresolved. Trimming removed 4 bases at V and 4 bases at J, with 11 bases between. CDR3 size: 13 residues. Germline V gene lookup returns CDR1 LNHDA and CDR2 SQIVND (reference sequence). CDR3 DNA sequence: TGTGCCAGTAGTAGGCAGATGAATTACGAGCAGTACTTC. This gives the protein CASSRQMNYEQYF.

The V gene is TRBV12-5, the J gene TRBJ1-5; D is perhaps TRBD1 (5 bases). V lost 1 base and J lost 7, with 8 bases in between. From germline, CDR1 is LGHNT and CDR2 FRNRAP. The CDR3 is 13 amino acids. CDR3 protein: CASGLDPGQPQHF. In DNA, the CDR3 is TGTGCTAGTGGTTTGGACCCAGGGCAGCCCCAGCATTTT.

The chain uses TRBV29-1 and TRBJ1-3, with D unclear. Per the germline V gene, CDR1 is SQVTM and CDR2 is ANQGSEA. The V end lost 3 bases, the J end lost 4 bases, and 7 bases lay between the germline ends. The CDR3 covers 12 residues. CDR3 bases: TGCAGCGTTGAGGCAGGAGGAAACACCATATATTTT. Translating gives CSVEAGGNTIYF.

This chain joins TRBV7-8 and TRBJ2-1, with 11 bases identical to TRBD1. The CDR3 loop spans 13 amino acids. Trimming removed 5 bases from V and 10 bases from J; junction bases left unmatched: 4. From germline, CDR1 is SGHVS and CDR2 FQNEAQ. CDR3 amino acids: CASSPDRGPEQFF. CDR3 nucleotides: TGTGCCAGCAGCCCGGACAGGGGGCCCGAGCAGTTCTTC.

This chain uses TRBV28 with TRBJ1-4, with 11 bases aligning to TRBD1. This CDR3 has 15 amino acids. In germline, CDR1 is MDHEN, CDR2 SYDVKM. V lost 5 bases and J lost 8; bases outside the gene matches: 7. The CDR3 DNA follows: TGTGCCAGCAGTACCGGGGACAGGGGGAGGGAAAAACTGTTTTTT. Its translation is CASSTGDRGREKLFF. Together with reference TRBV28 and TRBJ1-4, the CDR3 gives the full variable domain: DVKVTQSSRYLVKRTGEKVFLECVQDMDHENMFWYRQDPGLGLRLIYFSYDVKMKEKGDIPEGYSVSREKKERFSLILESASTNQTSMYLCASSTGDRGREKLFFGSGTQLSVL.

The V gene is TRBV30, the J gene TRBJ1-1; D might be TRBD1 (6 bases). The CDR3 consists of 15 residues. Looked up from germline, CDR1 is GTSNPN and CDR2 is SVGIG (reference sequence). Trimming stripped 0 bases from V and 7 bases from J, with 18 bases between. The CDR3 region has the DNA TGTGCCTGGAGTGTAGGACCGGGACAAGGAGGTGAAGCTTTCTTT. Its protein is CAWSVGPGQGGEAFF. Using reference TRBV30 and TRBJ1-1 for the parts outside the CDR3, the full variable domain is SQTIHQWPATLVQPVGSPLSLECTVEGTSNPNLYWYRQAAGRGLQLLFYSVGIGQISSEVPQNLSASRPQDRQFILSSKKLLLSDSGFYLCAWSVGPGQGGEAFFGQGTRLTVV.

The chain joins TRBV11-2 to TRBJ2-1; 8 bases are shared with TRBD2. CDR1 is SGHAT and CDR2 is FQNNGV in the germline V gene. V lost 0 bases to trimming and J lost 4 bases; unmatched junction nucleotides: 2. The length of the CDR3 is 15 residues. The CDR3 sequence: CASSLDAGGYNEQFF. In DNA form, the CDR3 reads TGTGCCAGCAGCTTAGACGCGGGGGGATACAATGAGCAGTTCTTC.